Below, 18 T cell receptor beta chains from the same sample are listed, as sequenced in a study of shared clonotypes between healthy human individuals. The table came from immunoSEQ multiplex PCR; TCRdb's copy has only in-frame clones and leaves some out. The table shows roughly 120,000 clones, with around 73% occurring only once. The sequencing input was memory CD8+ T cells sorted from blood. Documented subset: CD45RO+ cells pooled with CCR7-negative TemRA cells. The receptors here all came from a woman aged 25 to 45 in good health.

This clone was picked up a small number of times. The chain has TRBV21-1 and TRBJ1-5. TRBV21-1 is a pseudogene segment. The CDR3 contains 20 residues. The CDR3, as DNA: TGTGCCAGCAGCCTTTCCGGACGATGGGTTCGCAAGTATAGCAATCAGCCCCAGCATTTT. It encodes CASSLSGRWVRKYSNQPQHF.

This clone was counted ten times or more. V is TRBV29-1 and J is TRBJ1-1; D perhaps matches TRBD1 (6 bases). The CDR3 runs to 11 residues. From germline, CDR1 is SQVTM and CDR2 ANQGSEA. The CDR3 here is CGGGRNTEAFF. The CDR3 DNA follows: TGCGGTGGGGGCAGGAACACTGAAGCTTTCTTT.

V usage is TRBV4-2 and J usage is TRBJ1-1; no firm D call. The CDR3 totals 13 residues. The V end was cut by 1 base, the J end by 5 bases, with 8 bases between. From germline, CDR1 is LGHNA and CDR2 YNFKEQ. In DNA form, the CDR3 reads TGTGCCAGCAGCCAAGTTGAGGGAACTGAAGCTTTCTTT. Translating gives CASSQVEGTEAFF.

The gene calls are TRBV25-1 and TRBJ2-7, with TRBD1 as a possible D gene (5 bases). CDR1 is MGHDK, CDR2 SYGVNS, per germline. Trimming stripped 1 base from V and 3 bases from J, with 10 bases between. This CDR3 is built from 14 residues. For the CDR3, the DNA is TGTGCCAGCAGTGAATCCCCAGGGTACTACGAGCAGTACTTC. Amino acid sequence: CASSESPGYYEQYF.

This clone occurred a few times. The chain links TRBV4-1 to TRBJ2-7; 8 nucleotides match TRBD1. CDR3 size: 16 residues. Germline assignment: CDR1 MGHRA and CDR2 YSYEKL. The junction had 7 bases not matched to a gene; V was cut back by 1 base and J by 2 bases. CDR3 protein: CASSQAPGTGAYEQYF. CDR3 nucleotides: TGCGCCAGCAGCCAAGCCCCCGGGACAGGAGCCTACGAGCAGTACTTC.

The chain has TRBV19 and TRBJ2-5; possibly TRBD1 or TRBD2 for D (6 bases each). Germline V CDR1 and CDR2: LNHDA, SQIVND (reference sequence). The length of the CDR3 is 8 residues. CDR3 bases: TGTGCGAGGGGGGTGGAGTACTTC. The encoded protein is CARGVEYF.

In this sample, this clone turned up once. This chain links TRBV5-4 with TRBJ2-7; D ambiguous. CDR3 length: 15 amino acids. Trimming took 3 bases from V and 4 from J, leaving 17 bases between them. Germline-derived CDR1 and CDR2 are SGHNT and YYREEE (reference sequence). Here the CDR3 reads CASSSQRLMLYEQYF. The CDR3, as DNA: TGTGCCAGCAGCTCGCAAAGATTAATGCTATACGAGCAGTACTTC.

The chain carries TRBV7-8 and TRBJ1-5; the D gene is possibly TRBD1 (6 bases). CDR1 and CDR2 from the germline V gene are SGHVS and FQNEAQ. The V end was cut by 1 base, the J end by 5 bases, with 12 bases between. The CDR3 covers 15 residues. DNA of the CDR3: TGTGCCAGCAGCTTAGGACCGGGGGCCTATCAGCCCCAGCATTTT. Amino acid sequence: CASSLGPGAYQPQHF.

This clone appeared once. This chain joins TRBV28 and TRBJ2-7, with TRBD1 matching 11 bases. Trimming at V came to 3 bases and at J to 2 bases, leaving 15 bases not matched to a gene. The CDR3 is 19 residues long. CDR1 is MDHEN, CDR2 SYDVKM, per germline. CDR3 bases: TGTGCCAGCAGTTTGCCTACGGCAGGACCGGGACAGGGGGCCTACGAGCAGTACTTC. Amino acid sequence: CASSLPTAGPGQGAYEQYF. The whole variable domain, remainder taken from reference TRBV28 and TRBJ2-7, is DVKVTQSSRYLVKRTGEKVFLECVQDMDHENMFWYRQDPGLGLRLIYFSYDVKMKEKGDIPEGYSVSREKKERFSLILESASTNQTSMYLCASSLPTAGPGQGAYEQYFGPGTRLTVT.

J is TRBJ1-2 and V is TRBV5-6; D remains unclear. The CDR3 has 13 residues. From germline, CDR1 is SGHDT and CDR2 YYEEEE. The ends were cut back, 1 base at V and 6 bases at J, with 10 bases in the middle. CDR3 sequence: CASSLRGTHGYTF. In DNA, the CDR3 is TGTGCCAGCAGCTTGCGCGGCACTCATGGCTACACCTTC.

The rearrangement uses TRBV7-7 and TRBJ1-1, with D unresolved. V gave up 1 base and J gave up 6 bases, with 15 bases separating them. The CDR3 extends over 15 amino acids. Germline-derived CDR1 and CDR2 are SSHAT and FNYEAQ (reference sequence). Written as DNA, the CDR3 is TGTGCCAGCAGCTTAGAGTGGTGCCAGGACGCTGAAGCTTTCTTT. Protein product: CASSLEWCQDAEAFF.

The table lists this clone with a count of one. This sequence joins TRBV6-4 and TRBJ2-1, with no clear D. CDR3 length: 15 residues. V was cut by 3 bases and J by 8 bases, with 17 bases left in between. Germline loops: CDR1 MRHNA, CDR2 SNTAGT. CDR3 sequence reads: CASSESRVLRHEQFF. The CDR3 nucleotides are TGTGCCAGCAGTGAGAGTAGGGTACTCCGCCATGAGCAGTTCTTC.

The CDR3 is CASSLRTDSADTQYF. The CDR3 DNA is TGTGCCAGCAGTTTACGGACTGATTCGGCAGATACGCAGTATTTT. The rearrangement joins TRBV28 to TRBJ2-3; tentatively, D is TRBD2 (5 bases). The CDR3 contains 15 residues. Trimming shortened V by 2 bases and J by 4 bases, and 13 bases separated the two germline ends. Germline values: CDR1 MDHEN, CDR2 SYDVKM.

This clone was counted between two and nine times. The chain carries TRBV21-1 and TRBJ2-7; the table calls TRBD2, which could not be checked here. TRBV21-1 is given as a pseudogene. The CDR3 totals 14 residues. The DNA for the CDR3 is TGTGCCAGCAGCTCTTCGCCTATCTCCTACGAGCAGTACTTC. Translated: CASSSSPISYEQYF.

The rearrangement uses TRBV18 and TRBJ1-5; tentatively, D is TRBD1 (5 bases). Germline values: CDR1 KGHSH, CDR2 LQKENI. Trimming removed 3 bases at V and 7 bases at J, with 13 bases between. CDR3 length: 14 amino acids. The CDR3 sequence: CASSPRAGQQPQHF. The DNA for the CDR3 is TGTGCCAGCTCACCGAGGGCAGGGCAACAGCCCCAGCATTTT.

The chain combines TRBV6-1 with TRBJ1-2; perhaps TRBD1 as D (6 bases). V was trimmed by 8 bases and J by 6 bases, leaving 16 bases between them. The CDR3 runs to 13 residues. Germline V CDR1 and CDR2: MNHNS, SASEGT. The CDR3 here is CASEGGGLDGYTF. Here the CDR3 DNA reads TGTGCCAGCGAAGGGGGGGGACTGGATGGCTACACCTTC.

This clone was counted ten times or more. This chain joins TRBV6-1 and TRBJ2-6; D unclear. Deletions cut 7 bases from V and 2 bases from J, with 9 bases between. The CDR3 totals 14 residues. Germline V gene data show CDR1 as MNHNS and CDR2 as SASEGT. This CDR3 reads CASMVDPGANVLTF. The CDR3 region has the DNA TGTGCCAGCATGGTGGATCCTGGGGCCAACGTCCTGACTTTC.

The V gene is TRBV27, the J gene TRBJ2-7; no firm D call. The CDR3 contains 15 residues. The ends were cut back, 6 bases at V and 4 bases at J, with 19 bases in the middle. Germline V gives CDR1 MNHEY, CDR2 SMNVEV (reference sequence). CDR3 sequence reads: CASSYRRSLGYEQYF. CDR3 bases: TGTGCCAGCAGCTACCGACGGAGCTTGGGATACGAGCAGTACTTC.